Shown below are 2 T cell receptor beta chains from a single sample sequenced in a study of neurological immune-mediated disorders. TCRdb reprocessed the 5' RACE reads with MiXCR, giving one entry per CDR3 protein. The top ten clones hold 5.5% to 6.5% of a sample with approximately 39,000 distinct CDR3 sequences, almost 7.5% of them seen once. Sample: CD4+ T cells from blood. These receptor sequences come from a man aged 50-59 years in good health.

This clonotype came up many times. The V gene is TRBV7-9, the J gene TRBJ1-6; D gene uncertain. Germline V CDR1 and CDR2: SEHNR, FQNEAQ (reference sequence). V dropped 1 base and J dropped 14 bases, with 9 bases sitting between them. This CDR3 spans 12 amino acids. The CDR3, as DNA: TGTGCCAGCAGCTTAGGCGAGTCTACCCTCCACTTT. This sequence encodes CASSLGESTLHF.

This clonotype was recorded at least ten times. V gene TRBV20-1 combines with J gene TRBJ2-1; 13 bases agree with TRBD2. The CDR3 has 15 amino acids. The J segment lost 6 bases and the V segment lost 5 bases, leaving 7 bases of the junction unmatched. In germline, CDR1 is DFQATT, CDR2 SNEGSKA (reference sequence). The chain's CDR3 is CSASTGTSGTNEQFF. DNA for the CDR3: TGCAGTGCTTCCACCGGGACTAGCGGGACCAATGAGCAGTTCTTC.